These 28 T cell receptor beta chains originate from one sample sequenced in a study of graft-versus-host responses after intestinal transplantation. Assay used: immunoSEQ multiplex PCR; TCRdb lists only in-frame clones, some missing. The sample has 75,000 to 100,000 clones, 80% to 85% seen once. For these TCRs, the target antigens are not known. Sequenced material: unstimulated CD8+ T cells sorted from spleen or lymph node cells, taken before intestinal transplant. Receptor source: a human donor who received an intestinal transplant.

This clone appeared a single time. This chain connects TRBV19 to TRBJ1-5, with a tentative D call TRBD1 (6 bases). The length of the CDR3 is 17 residues. The germline V and J ends were trimmed by 1 base and 0 bases, with 13 bases remaining between them. Germline CDR1 LNHDA, CDR2 SQIVND (reference sequence). CDR3 region: CASSIVHRDTSNQPQHF. CDR3 DNA sequence: TGTGCCAGTAGTATAGTCCATCGGGACACTAGCAATCAGCCCCAGCATTTT.

This clone occurred a few times. V and J are TRBV4-1 and TRBJ2-3; 14 bases map to TRBD2. Losses at the gene ends were 2 bases for V and 4 bases for J; bases not matched to a gene: 2. Germline values: CDR1 MGHRA, CDR2 YSYEKL. CDR3 length equals 16 residues. DNA of the CDR3: TGCGCCAGCAGCCAAAAGACTAGCGGGAGGGCAGATACGCAGTATTTT. This encodes CASSQKTSGRADTQYF.

This chain joins TRBV6-5 and TRBJ1-1, with TRBD1 identical over 8 bases. The CDR3 sequence is 16 residues long. Germline CDR1 reads MNHEY; CDR2 reads SVGAGI. The trim removed 2 bases at V and 5 bases at J, leaving 10 bases unmatched. The CDR3, as DNA: TGTGCCAGCAGTTACAGCGCCGGACAGGGTAAAACTGAAGCTTTCTTT. Protein sequence: CASSYSAGQGKTEAFF.

The rearrangement joins TRBV6-1 to TRBJ1-1; D is perhaps TRBD1 (6 bases). Trimming cost V 2 bases and J 10 bases, with 17 bases left between them. Per germline, CDR1 MNHNS and CDR2 SASEGT. The CDR3 sequence is 14 residues long. The CDR3 coding sequence is TGTGCCAGCAGTGAACAAGACAGGAGATTCATAGCTTTCTTT. Protein sequence: CASSEQDRRFIAFF.

This chain uses TRBV7-9 with TRBJ2-3; D is uncertain. Germline lookup yields CDR1 SEHNR and CDR2 FQNEAQ (reference sequence). This CDR3 spans 13 amino acids. V was pared by 7 bases and J by 2 bases, with 10 bases between. The CDR3 sequence is CASTGTNTDTQYF. CDR3 DNA sequence: TGTGCCAGCACAGGAACGAACACAGATACGCAGTATTTT.

The chain recombines TRBV28 with TRBJ2-4, with 8 bases aligning to TRBD2. Germline CDR1 and CDR2: MDHEN and SYDVKM. The CDR3 covers 20 residues. V gave up 6 bases and J gave up 2 bases; unmatched junction bases: 21. The CDR3 here is CASRPWGWPRGRWTKNIQYF. The CDR3 DNA is TGTGCCAGCAGGCCGTGGGGGTGGCCTCGCGGGAGGTGGACCAAAAACATTCAGTACTTC. The entire variable domain, with the rest obtained from reference TRBV28 and TRBJ2-4, is as follows: DVKVTQSSRYLVKRTGEKVFLECVQDMDHENMFWYRQDPGLGLRLIYFSYDVKMKEKGDIPEGYSVSREKKERFSLILESASTNQTSMYLCASRPWGWPRGRWTKNIQYFGAGTRLSVL.

The gene calls are TRBV11-1 and TRBJ2-5; 9 nucleotides match TRBD2. V dropped 3 bases and J dropped 9; count of bases not matched to a gene: 5. From germline, CDR1 is SGHAT and CDR2 FQDESV (reference sequence). CDR3 length: 13 residues. In DNA, the CDR3 is TGTGCCAGCAGCTTTATGGCGGGGGGGTCCCAGTACTTC. Translation: CASSFMAGGSQYF.

The chain employs TRBV10-3 and TRBJ2-7, with D perhaps matching TRBD1 (6 bases). The length of the CDR3 is 14 residues. The germline V gene has CDR1 ENHRY and CDR2 SYGVKD. V lost 3 bases and J lost 4, with 13 bases in between. The CDR3: CAISDRGLPYEQYF. In nucleotides, the CDR3 is TGTGCCATCAGTGACAGGGGTCTACCTTACGAGCAGTACTTC.

The chain employs TRBV6-5 and TRBJ1-1; 7 bases agree with TRBD1. V lost 11 bases and J lost 2; bases outside the gene matches: 2. Per germline, CDR1 MNHEY and CDR2 SVGAGI. The length of the CDR3 is 11 residues. The CDR3 region is CAAGGNTEAFF. The CDR3 nucleotides are TGTGCCGCAGGGGGTAACACTGAAGCTTTCTTT.

Comments on this clone: This specimen includes other DNA sequences encoding the same CDR3. This chain uses TRBV19 with TRBJ2-1; D perhaps matches TRBD2 (5 bases). Germline CDR1 and CDR2: LNHDA and SQIVND (reference sequence). The CDR3 is 15 residues long. The V end was cut by 3 bases, the J end by 2 bases, with 11 bases between. CDR3 nucleotides: TGTGCCAGTAGTATTGGTGGAGGACCCTACAATGAGCAGTTCTTC. This sequence encodes CASSIGGGPYNEQFF. The whole variable domain, remainder taken from reference TRBV19 and TRBJ2-1, is DGGITQSPKYLFRKEGQNVTLSCEQNLNHDAMYWYRQDPGQGLRLIYYSQIVNDFQKGDIAEGYSVSREKKESFPLTVTSAQKNPTAFYLCASSIGGGPYNEQFFGPGTRLTVL.

This chain connects TRBV28 to TRBJ2-3; no firm D call. V was pared by 2 bases and J by 0 bases, with 6 bases between. Germline V gene lookup returns CDR1 MDHEN and CDR2 SYDVKM. This CDR3 is built from 14 residues. CDR3 in DNA: TGTGCCAGCAGTTTACCAACTAGCACAGATACGCAGTATTTT. It is translated as CASSLPTSTDTQYF.

The chain employs TRBV6-1 and TRBJ1-1; 7 bases are shared with TRBD1. CDR1 is MNHNS, CDR2 SASEGT, per germline. The CDR3 runs to 15 residues. The trim removed 5 bases at V and 0 bases at J, leaving 6 bases unmatched. The CDR3 spells CASSRQGLMNTEAFF. The CDR3 DNA is TGTGCCAGCAGTCGACAGGGACTCATGAACACTGAAGCTTTCTTT.

The V call is TRBV10-2, the J call TRBJ2-2; 9 bases align to TRBD2. Trimming took 4 bases from V and 1 from J; bases not matched to a gene: 10. Germline CDR1 and CDR2: WSHSY and SAAADI. The CDR3 runs to 18 residues. The chain's CDR3 is CASSAPLAGALNTGELFF. CDR3 nucleotide sequence: TGCGCCAGCAGTGCCCCATTAGCGGGGGCTTTGAACACCGGGGAGCTGTTTTTT.

Here the CDR3 reads CASSLLGAGGGGANVLTF. For the CDR3, the DNA is TGCGCCAGCAGCCTCCTGGGAGCAGGGGGGGGAGGGGCCAACGTCCTGACTTTC. The rearrangement joins TRBV4-1 to TRBJ2-6, with D possibly called TRBD1 or TRBD2 (7 bases each). The CDR3 runs to 18 residues. V was trimmed by 4 bases and J by 4 bases, leaving 20 bases between them. From germline, CDR1 is MGHRA and CDR2 YSYEKL.

This chain links TRBV4-1 with TRBJ1-3, with D maybe TRBD1 (5 bases). Between the trimmed V and J ends, which lost 1 base and 4 bases, there was a span of 14 bases. The length of the CDR3 is 16 residues. Germline CDR1 MGHRA, CDR2 YSYEKL. The CDR3 coding sequence is TGCGCCAGCAGCCAAGCCGCGGGGGTGGGAGGAAACACCATATATTTT. Protein: CASSQAAGVGGNTIYF.

This clone appeared a single time. The chain combines TRBV28 with TRBJ2-2; 8 bases match TRBD2. Germline lookup yields CDR1 MDHEN and CDR2 SYDVKM. Losses at the gene ends were 4 bases for V and 7 bases for J; bases not matched to a gene: 20. There are 19 residues in the CDR3. The CDR3, as DNA: TGTGCCAGCAGTTCAACTAACCAGGGACGGGAGGGCCTGGGCGGGGAGCTGTTTTTT. The encoded protein is CASSSTNQGREGLGGELFF.

This clone was recorded once. V gene TRBV7-9 combines with J gene TRBJ2-1; unclear D gene. CDR1 is SEHNR and CDR2 is FQNEAQ in the germline V gene (reference sequence). The V gene lost 3 bases and the J gene lost 5 bases, with 2 bases spanning the gap. There are 11 residues in the CDR3. Written as DNA, the CDR3 is TGTGCCAGCAGCTTGGACAATGAGCAGTTCTTC. It encodes CASSLDNEQFF.

The chain is built from TRBV4-1 and TRBJ1-2; tentatively, D is TRBD1 (5 bases). The V and J ends lost 2 bases and 7 bases respectively, with 8 bases between them. Germline V gene sequence: CDR1 MGHRA, CDR2 YSYEKL. This CDR3 region has 12 residues. CDR3 in DNA: TGCGCCAGCAGCCAACATGGGACTGGCTACACCTTC. Translated: CASSQHGTGYTF.

The chain carries TRBV6-5 and TRBJ1-5; unclear D gene. The CDR3 has 12 residues. Germline CDR1 reads MNHEY; CDR2 reads SVGAGI. V lost 6 bases and J 1 base, leaving 4 bases between the germline ends. Here the CDR3 reads CASRRSNQPQHF. The CDR3 region has the DNA TGTGCCAGCAGGAGAAGCAATCAGCCCCAGCATTTT.

The chain employs TRBV5-1 and TRBJ2-7, with D perhaps TRBD1 (5 bases). CDR3 length equals 15 residues. Deletions cut 5 bases from V and 3 bases from J, with 18 bases between. Germline V gene sequence: CDR1 SGHRS, CDR2 YFSETQ. In DNA, the CDR3 is TGCGCCAGCAGACTGGCCGTACTAAGGGGCTACGAGCAGTACTTC. This sequence encodes CASRLAVLRGYEQYF.

This sequence joins TRBV7-9 and TRBJ2-7, with unresolved D. V lost 2 bases and J 0 bases, leaving 8 bases between the germline ends. This CDR3 is built from 14 residues. Germline CDR1 reads SEHNR; CDR2 reads FQNEAQ (reference sequence). The CDR3, as DNA: TGTGCCAGCAGCTTATATGCAGGCTCCTACGAGCAGTACTTC. Its protein is CASSLYAGSYEQYF. Together with reference TRBV7-9 and TRBJ2-7, the CDR3 gives the full variable domain: DTGVSQNPRHKITKRGQNVTFRCDPISEHNRLYWYRQTLGQGPEFLTYFQNEAQLEKSRLLSDRFSAERPKGSFSTLEIQRTEQGDSAMYLCASSLYAGSYEQYFGPGTRLTVT.

V usage is TRBV4-2 and J usage is TRBJ2-3; 14 nucleotides line up with TRBD2. From germline, CDR1 is LGHNA and CDR2 YNFKEQ. The length of the CDR3 is 17 residues. J gave up 3 bases and V 4 bases, and 6 bases lay outside the gene matches. The CDR3 DNA follows: TGTGCCAGCAGCCCGACCGGGACTAGCGGGAGTACAGATACGCAGTATTTT. Protein sequence: CASSPTGTSGSTDTQYF.

The chain couples TRBV6-4 to TRBJ2-1; D tentatively fits TRBD1 or TRBD2 (6 bases each). The V end was cut by 1 base, the J end by 1 base, with 14 bases between. The CDR3 has 17 amino acids. Germline V CDR1 and CDR2: MRHNA, SNTAGT. CDR3 in DNA: TGTGCCAGCAGTGACTTCCGGGAGAGGGGGTCCTACAATGAGCAGTTCTTC. Encoded protein: CASSDFRERGSYNEQFF.

This chain links TRBV29-1 with TRBJ2-4, with D possibly being TRBD2 (5 bases). The V end lost 5 bases, the J end lost 8 bases, and 13 bases lay between the germline ends. This CDR3 comprises 12 residues. CDR1 and CDR2 (germline): SQVTM, ANQGSEA. CDR3 in DNA: TGCAGCGTTATGAAGTCCGGGGACATTCAGTACTTC. This gives the protein CSVMKSGDIQYF.

This CDR3 is CASSLEWPALPNYGYTF. The CDR3 DNA reads as TGCGCCAGCAGCTTGGAGTGGCCAGCCCTGCCGAACTATGGCTACACCTTC. This chain uses TRBV5-1 with TRBJ1-2; D gene ambiguous. V lost 0 bases to trimming and J lost 2 bases, with 17 bases between them. CDR3 length equals 17 residues. Germline V gives CDR1 SGHRS, CDR2 YFSETQ.

The chain joins TRBV21-1 to TRBJ2-7. TRBV21-1 is designated a pseudogene. The CDR3 spans 10 residues. The CDR3 loop is CASSNYEQYF. CDR3 bases: TGTGCCAGCAGCAACTACGAGCAGTACTTC.

The rearrangement joins TRBV11-2 to TRBJ2-7; TRBD1 matches 7 bases. Germline CDR1 SGHAT, CDR2 FQNNGV. This CDR3 spans 14 amino acids. The J segment lost 6 bases and the V segment lost 7 bases, leaving 12 bases of the junction unmatched. This CDR3 reads CASTLEGAGIEQYF. CDR3 bases: TGTGCCAGCACCCTAGAGGGGGCAGGTATCGAGCAGTACTTC.

The V and J genes are TRBV28 and TRBJ2-1, with 11 positions matching TRBD2. The V gene end was trimmed by 8 bases and the J gene end by 6 bases; junction bases not matched to a gene: 6. Germline loops: CDR1 MDHEN, CDR2 SYDVKM. The CDR3 runs 14 residues. The CDR3 DNA reads as TGTGCCAGCGCACTAGCGGGAGAAATCAATGAGCAGTTCTTC. This encodes CASALAGEINEQFF.